This T cell receptor beta chain was sequenced during a study of cytomegalovirus exposure and HLA in healthy donors. PCR employed 60 Vbeta and 13 Jbeta primers. TCRdb keeps only in-frame clones here, not all; method: immunoSEQ multiplex PCR. The sample consists of 150,000 to 200,000 clones, around 76% of them appearing once. Study-level results: Researchers left out some V segments, among them TRBV6-2 and TRBV6-3, as indistinguishable. Several of the most significant clusters appeared linked to common viral pathogens, based on a later analysis. Using a false discovery rate of 0.05, a later analysis showed that roughly 16,000 TCR beta sequences were associated with HLA alleles. As a later analysis revealed, the rate of TCR association differed by HLA locus, with DRB1 most and HLA-C fewest.

With respect to this clone: As yet, its antigen is unknown.

With 6 bases removed from V and 4 bases from J, the gap between germline ends came to 12 bases. CDR3 length equals 13 residues. Germline CDR1 reads MNHEY; CDR2 reads SVGAGI. V and J are TRBV6-5 and TRBJ1-1; D may be TRBD1 (6 bases). This sequence was found in a man aged 40-50 years in good health and CMV-seronegative. The sample comprised PBMCs. CDR3 in amino acids: CASSPGQPTEAFF. In DNA form, the CDR3 reads TGTGCCAGCAGCCCAGGACAGCCCACTGAAGCTTTCTTT.